Listed below are T cell receptor beta chains from one sample, sequenced in a study of CD8+CD57+ T cells in acquired aplastic anemia. TCRdb ran MiXCR on the reads and lists one entry per CDR3 protein. The data show around 200,000 distinct CDR3 sequences, with about 50% seen just once and 10% to 15% held by the top ten. The sequenced sample consisted of sorted CD4+, CD8+, or CD8+CD57+ T cells (not recorded which) from PBMCs. The receptors were gathered from a human donor with aplastic anemia. Both conserved end residues are part of each CDR3. The D gene is left open where the match is weak. Size is omitted from some rows. Given values are once, few, many or a class for expanded clones.

j_gene: TRBJ1-1; d_gene: .; abundance: .; v_gene: TRBV29-1; CDR3aa: CSVDRGTNTEAFF; CDR3nt: TGCAGCGTTGATCGGGGGACGAACACTGAAGCTTTCTTT
j_gene: TRBJ1-1; d_gene: .; abundance: few; v_gene: TRBV20-1; CDR3aa: CSARSLWGETEAFF; CDR3nt: TGCAGTGCTAGATCCTTATGGGGGGAAACTGAAGCTTTCTTT
j_gene: TRBJ1-2; d_gene: .; abundance: .; v_gene: TRBV7-9; CDR3aa: CASSPTQGGYGYTF; CDR3nt: TGTGCCAGCAGCCCAACACAGGGAGGCTATGGCTACACCTTC
j_gene: TRBJ2-3; d_gene: .; abundance: .; v_gene: TRBV28; CDR3aa: CASSSRPSLDTQYF; CDR3nt: TGTGCCAGCAGTTCCCGCCCTAGTCTAGATACGCAGTATTTT
j_gene: TRBJ1-5; d_gene: .; abundance: many; v_gene: TRBV20-1; CDR3aa: CSALQGLGQPQHF; CDR3nt: TGCAGTGCTCTGCAGGGGTTGGGTCAGCCCCAGCATTTT
j_gene: TRBJ2-3; d_gene: .; abundance: few; v_gene: TRBV24-1; CDR3aa: CATSDSDKPFTDTQYF; CDR3nt: TGTGCCACCAGTGATTCCGACAAGCCCTTCACAGATACGCAGTATTTT
j_gene: TRBJ2-1; d_gene: .; abundance: .; v_gene: TRBV6-1; CDR3aa: CASGTSYNEQFF; CDR3nt: TGTGCCAGCGGGACAAGTTATAATGAGCAGTTCTTC
j_gene: TRBJ1-2; d_gene: .; abundance: .; v_gene: TRBV20-1; CDR3aa: CSARNREGYGYTF; CDR3nt: TGCAGTGCTAGAAACCGGGAGGGTTATGGCTACACCTTC
j_gene: TRBJ2-2; d_gene: TRBD1; abundance: .; v_gene: TRBV10-3; CDR3aa: CAAKTGAENTGELFF; CDR3nt: TGTGCCGCCAAGACAGGGGCAGAAAACACCGGGGAGCTGTTTTTT
j_gene: TRBJ2-6; d_gene: .; abundance: many; v_gene: TRBV19; CDR3aa: CASSDGGSGANVLTF; CDR3nt: TGTGCCAGTAGTGATGGGGGGTCTGGGGCCAACGTCCTGACTTTC
j_gene: TRBJ1-1; d_gene: .; abundance: few; v_gene: TRBV6-1; CDR3aa: CASSEAPRFDGNTEAFF; CDR3nt: TGTGCCAGCAGTGAAGCCCCGAGGTTCGACGGGAACACTGAAGCTTTCTTT
j_gene: TRBJ2-3; d_gene: .; abundance: .; v_gene: TRBV11-3; CDR3aa: CASSLVGTTDTQYF; CDR3nt: TGTGCCAGCAGCTTAGTGGGGACCACAGATACGCAGTATTTT
j_gene: TRBJ2-1; d_gene: TRBD2; abundance: .; v_gene: TRBV20-1; CDR3aa: CSASGGGEQFF; CDR3nt: TGCAGTGCTAGCGGCGGGGGTGAGCAGTTCTTC
j_gene: TRBJ1-6; d_gene: .; abundance: many; v_gene: TRBV6-1; CDR3aa: CASRQGENSPLHF; CDR3nt: TGTGCCAGCAGGCAGGGTGAGAATTCACCCCTCCACTTT
j_gene: TRBJ1-5; d_gene: .; abundance: .; v_gene: TRBV5-6; CDR3aa: CASSMGRIGQSNQPQHF; CDR3nt: TGTGCCAGCAGCATGGGGCGAATCGGTCAAAGCAATCAGCCCCAGCATTTT
j_gene: TRBJ1-1; d_gene: TRBD1; abundance: few; v_gene: TRBV10-3; CDR3aa: CAISSDRARLLNTEAFF; CDR3nt: TGTGCCATCAGCTCTGACAGGGCCCGACTCCTGAACACTGAAGCTTTCTTT